One sample yielded the 6 T cell receptor beta chains listed below, sequenced in a study of T cell changes during pregnancy in multiple sclerosis. Using immunoSEQ multiplex PCR, the repertoire was profiled, and TCRdb retains in-frame clones only, with some absent. The sample has some 44,000 clones; 90% are singletons. This sample comprised CD4+ T cells from peripheral blood mononuclear cells, obtained before pregnancy. These receptors were obtained from a female donor with multiple sclerosis, enrolled in a pregnancy study.

The chain links TRBV5-1 to TRBJ1-2; 8 bases match TRBD1. Germline V lookup: CDR1 SGHRS, CDR2 YFSETQ. The CDR3 covers 15 residues. Trimming cost V 0 bases and J 7 bases; bases outside gene matches: 8. The CDR3 bases are TGCGCCAGCAGCTTGGAGGGACAGGCTTTGAGTGGCTACACCTTC. Its translation: CASSLEGQALSGYTF. Drawing the rest from reference TRBV5-1 and TRBJ1-2, the complete variable domain is KAGVTQTPRYLIKTRGQQVTLSCSPISGHRSVSWYQQTPGQGLQFLFEYFSETQRNKGNFPGRFSGRQFSNSRSEMNVSTLELGDSALYLCASSLEGQALSGYTFGSGTRLTVV.

V and J are TRBV2 and TRBJ1-1; D might be TRBD1 (6 bases). The CDR3 has 13 residues. V lost 6 bases to trimming and J lost 6 bases, with 14 bases between them. Germline loops: CDR1 SNHLY, CDR2 FYNNEI. CDR3 in amino acids: CASSADRSSEAFF. In nucleotides, the CDR3 is TGTGCCAGCAGCGCCGACAGGTCCTCTGAAGCTTTCTTT.

V usage is TRBV19 and J usage is TRBJ2-4; D unclear. Trimming took 5 bases from V and 3 from J, leaving 8 bases between them. CDR3 length: 13 residues. Germline-derived CDR1 and CDR2 are LNHDA and SQIVND (reference sequence). The CDR3 is CASSRVVKNIQYF. CDR3 coding DNA: TGTGCCAGTAGTCGGGTTGTCAAAAACATTCAGTACTTC.

This chain links TRBV23-1 with TRBJ1-6; weak D call: TRBD1 (5 bases). TRBV23-1 falls under the ORF class, with uncertain function. The CDR3 contains 15 residues. V was pared by 2 bases and J by 6 bases, with 11 bases between. The CDR3 bases are TGCGCCAGCAGTCAAATGGGGGGGACTAATTCACCCCTCCACTTT. It codes for CASSQMGGTNSPLHF.

The chain is built from TRBV21-1 and TRBJ1-1. TRBV21-1 corresponds to a pseudogene. The CDR3 is made up of 18 amino acids. The CDR3 DNA reads as TGTGCCAGCAGCAAAGGCTGGGGGAAGGAGGGACTGAACACTGAAGCTTTCTTT. It translates to CASSKGWGKEGLNTEAFF.

The chain employs TRBV4-3 and TRBJ1-2, with D perhaps TRBD1 (5 bases). Germline V gene lookup returns CDR1 LGHNA and CDR2 YSLEER. This CDR3 region has 16 residues. V lost 0 bases and J 5 bases, leaving 16 bases between the germline ends. The CDR3 loop is CASSQDQAGTEYGYTF. The CDR3 nucleotides read TGCGCCAGCAGCCAAGATCAAGCCGGGACTGAATATGGCTACACCTTC.